This TCR beta chain appears in the sequencing data of a study of type 1 and type 2 diabetes patients. Study-wide context: A total of approximately 20,000,000 paired-end reads came from the whole study.

Whole-study results and caveats: Some expanded clones seen only in T1D might occur in additional T2D or control samples.

Regarding this clonotype: The target antigen is unknown.

Standard classification criteria confirmed type 1 or type 2 diabetes in all patients. The PCR template was genomic DNA. Multiplex PCR with 30 forward and 13 reverse primers amplified the TCR beta CDR3. TCRdb re-analysed the multiplex PCR reads in MiXCR, keeping a single row per CDR3 protein. This table has about 250,000 distinct CDR3 sequences, 47% appearing once. Germline assignment: CDR1 SNHLY and CDR2 FYNNEI. This CDR3 has 15 amino acids. The J segment lost 5 bases and the V segment lost 7 bases, leaving 10 bases of the junction unmatched. The sequence came from a man aged 18-30 years with type 2 diabetes. Sequencing was carried out using peripheral blood mononuclear cells (PBMCs). The chain links TRBV2 to TRBJ2-5, with 10 bases that match TRBD2. The CDR3 reads CASTKSGGAGETQYF. The CDR3, as DNA: TGTGCCAGCACTAAGAGCGGGGGGGCGGGGGAGACCCAGTACTTC.